The source of this T cell receptor (beta chain) is a study of blood T cell repertoires in COVID-19. At the level of the study: Donors in the United States, Italy and Spain gave samples during acute or convalescent COVID-19. Nucleic acid was either cDNA or gDNA, and it came from T cells, B-cell-depleted T cells, or PBMCs.

As processed by the authors: Reference gene primer amplification in the assay estimated nucleated cell counts. Profiled with immunoSEQ multiplex PCR; TCRdb holds only in-frame clones, not every one. D and trimming come from the DNA, and the V and J calls and clone size come from that table. The profile shows over 110,000 clones, approximately 88% of them singletons. CDR3 length: 16 amino acids. This TCR was sampled from a man aged 65 to 79 with acute or convalescent COVID-19. The sample consisted of peripheral blood. The genes are TRBV21-1 and TRBJ2-1; TRBD1 is the table's D call and was not checked against the DNA. TRBV21-1 is a pseudogene locus. The CDR3 DNA sequence: TGTGCCAGCCCTTTTAATGGGACAGATCTTGACAATGAGCAGTTCTTC. Protein sequence: CASPFNGTDLDNEQFF.